The following is a T cell receptor beta chain sequence with its context. This record comes from a study of cytomegalovirus exposure and HLA in healthy donors. This CDR3 is 12 amino acids long. Germline CDR1 is MNHNY and CDR2 is SVGAGI (reference sequence). Trimming removed 3 bases from V and 5 bases from J, with 8 bases in between. 60 Vbeta and 13 Jbeta primers were used in PCR. Sequencing was performed with immunoSEQ multiplex PCR; in TCRdb, only in-frame clones are kept and a portion is missing. The table shows 90,000 to 120,000 clones, with approximately 79% occurring only once. Material for sequencing was PBMCs. The source of this sequence is a man between 18 and 35 years old in good health and CMV-seronegative. The chain joins TRBV6-6 to TRBJ2-7, with D perhaps matching TRBD2 (6 bases). Here the CDR3 reads CASSYSGHEQYF. CDR3 nucleotides: TGTGCCAGCAGTTATAGCGGTCACGAGCAGTACTTC.